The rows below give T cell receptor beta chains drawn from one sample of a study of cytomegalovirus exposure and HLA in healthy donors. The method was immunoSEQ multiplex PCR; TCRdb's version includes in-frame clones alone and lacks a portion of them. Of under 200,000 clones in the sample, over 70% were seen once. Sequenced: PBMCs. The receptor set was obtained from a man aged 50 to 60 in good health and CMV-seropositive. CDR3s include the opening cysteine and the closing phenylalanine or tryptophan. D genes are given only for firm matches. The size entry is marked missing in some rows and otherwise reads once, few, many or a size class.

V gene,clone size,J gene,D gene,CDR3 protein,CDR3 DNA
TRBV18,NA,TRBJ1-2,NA,CASSPDTVYGYTF,TGTGCCAGCTCACCTGACACGGTCTATGGCTACACCTTC
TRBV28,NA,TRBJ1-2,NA,CASSTPGTRVGGYTF,TGTGCCAGCAGTACCCCCGGGACACGGGTCGGAGGCTACACCTTC
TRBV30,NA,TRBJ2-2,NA,CAWRRANTGELFF,TGTGCCTGGCGACGGGCGAACACCGGGGAGCTGTTTTTT
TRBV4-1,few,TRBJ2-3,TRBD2,CASSRGLAGATDTQYF,TGCGCCAGCAGCCGCGGACTAGCGGGAGCTACCGATACGCAGTATTTT
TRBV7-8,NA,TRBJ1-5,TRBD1,CASSSPRDRGGDQPQHF,TGTGCCAGCAGCTCCCCACGAGACAGGGGGGGCGATCAGCCCCAGCATTTT
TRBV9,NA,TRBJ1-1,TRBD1,CASSMNRGTEAFF,TGTGCCAGCAGCATGAACAGGGGCACTGAAGCTTTCTTT
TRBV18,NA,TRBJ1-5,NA,CASSPERDQPQHF,TGTGCCAGCTCACCAGAGCGTGATCAGCCCCAGCATTTT
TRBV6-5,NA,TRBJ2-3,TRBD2,CASSLSGSPPDTQYF,TGTGCCAGCAGTTTGAGCGGGAGTCCTCCAGATACGCAGTATTTT
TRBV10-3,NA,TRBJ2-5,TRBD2,CAISQTSGGETQYF,TGTGCCATCAGTCAGACTAGCGGGGGTGAGACCCAGTACTTC
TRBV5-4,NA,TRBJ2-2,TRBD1,CASSSQGVAGELFF,TGTGCCAGCAGCTCGCAGGGGGTCGCCGGGGAGCTGTTTTTT
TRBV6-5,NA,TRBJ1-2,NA,CASSEEGIGYGYTF,TGTGCCAGCAGTGAAGAGGGAATCGGCTATGGCTACACCTTC
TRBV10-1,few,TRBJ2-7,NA,CASSEFGAEQYF,TGCGCCAGCAGTGAATTTGGAGCCGAGCAGTACTTC
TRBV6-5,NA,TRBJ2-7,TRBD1,CASMRGQGAYEQYF,TGTGCCAGCATGAGGGGACAGGGGGCTTACGAGCAGTACTTC
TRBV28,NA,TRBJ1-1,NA,CASMENLAGVTEAFF,TGTGCCAGCATGGAAAACCTCGCGGGAGTCACTGAAGCTTTCTTT
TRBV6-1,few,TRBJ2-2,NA,CASRPGANTGELFF,TGTGCCAGCAGGCCAGGGGCGAACACCGGGGAGCTGTTTTTT
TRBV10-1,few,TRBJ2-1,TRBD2,CASSESSGVPFF,TGCGCCAGCAGTGAGTCGAGCGGGGTGCCGTTCTTC
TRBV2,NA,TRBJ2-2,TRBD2,CASAGISGSVTGELFF,TGTGCCAGCGCTGGCATTAGCGGGAGCGTCACCGGGGAGCTGTTTTTT
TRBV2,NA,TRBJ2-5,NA,CASSDLSQETQYF,TGTGCCAGCAGTGATCTCAGTCAGGAGACCCAGTACTTC
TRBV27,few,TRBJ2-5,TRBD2,CASSPRWDYPTQYF,TGTGCCAGCAGTCCACGTTGGGACTACCCCACCCAGTACTTC
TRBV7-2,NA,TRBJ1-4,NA,CASSPRGTNEKLFF,TGTGCCAGCAGCCCTCGGGGGACTAATGAAAAACTGTTTTTT
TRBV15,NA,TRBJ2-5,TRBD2,CATSRVGRGQETQYF,TGTGCCACCAGCAGAGTTGGGAGGGGTCAAGAGACCCAGTACTTC
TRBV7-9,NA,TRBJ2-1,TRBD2,CASTIAGGNEQFF,TGTGCCAGCACAATAGCGGGGGGGAATGAGCAGTTCTTC
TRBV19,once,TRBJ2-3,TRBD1,CASSIGQGVDTQYF,TGTGCCAGTAGTATCGGACAGGGGGTAGATACGCAGTATTTT
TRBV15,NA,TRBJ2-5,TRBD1,CATSRVSRQGETQYF,TGTGCCACCAGCAGAGTTTCCCGACAGGGAGAGACCCAGTACTTC
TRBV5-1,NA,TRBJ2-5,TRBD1,CASSEGQGAQETQYF,TGCGCCAGCAGCGAGGGACAGGGGGCCCAAGAGACCCAGTACTTC
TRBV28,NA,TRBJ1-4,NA,CASSKLWGATNEKLFF,TGTGCCAGCAGTAAATTATGGGGGGCAACTAATGAAAAACTGTTTTTT
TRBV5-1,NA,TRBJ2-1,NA,CASSAQGDGEQFF,TGCGCCAGCAGCGCTCAGGGTGACGGTGAGCAGTTCTTC
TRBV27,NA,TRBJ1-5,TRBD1,CASSSWTGRGQPQHF,TGTGCCAGCAGTTCCTGGACAGGGCGGGGTCAGCCCCAGCATTTT
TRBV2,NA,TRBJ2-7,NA,CASTQGGTASSYEQYF,TGTGCCAGCACCCAAGGCGGGACCGCGAGCTCCTACGAGCAGTACTTC
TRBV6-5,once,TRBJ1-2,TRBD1,CASSLTGFGYTF,TGTGCCAGCAGTTTGACAGGGTTCGGCTACACCTTC
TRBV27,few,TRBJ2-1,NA,CASSSGGTYNEQFF,TGTGCCAGCAGTTCGGGCGGGACCTACAATGAGCAGTTCTTC